This T cell receptor beta chain was captured by sequencing in a study of cytomegalovirus exposure and HLA in healthy donors. CDR1 is SQVTM and CDR2 is ANQGSEA in the germline V gene. The CDR3 sequence is 14 residues long. The germline V and J ends were trimmed by 3 bases and 3 bases, with 12 bases remaining between them. Of note for this clone: Its antigen is not known.

The study's findings and limits: Investigators reported around 150 TCR beta chains as tied to cytomegalovirus. Reports showed the classifier diagnosing cytomegalovirus status with high specificity and sensitivity.

Produced via immunoSEQ multiplex PCR; TCRdb's table is partial and in-frame only. Among approximately 280,000 clones, more than 75% were seen once, and the ten largest hold over 0.7%. This receptor was obtained from a woman aged 18-30 years in good health and CMV-seronegative. The genes are TRBV29-1 and TRBJ2-1; D may be TRBD2 (6 bases). The sequenced sample was PBMCs. The CDR3 loop is CSVEAPAGYNEQFF. The CDR3 nucleotides are TGCAGCGTTGAGGCCCCAGCGGGCTACAATGAGCAGTTCTTC.